Sequencing of this T cell receptor beta chain was carried out in a study of cytomegalovirus exposure and HLA in healthy donors. Trimming removed 3 bases from V and 4 bases from J, with 7 bases in between. Germline V lookup: CDR1 SGDLS, CDR2 YYNGEE. The CDR3 length is 12 residues. The donors were members of the roughly 120-subject validation cohort (separate from the approximately 670-subject first cohort). Findings and limits, study-wide: Most TCR sequences showed up rarely, but some public TCRs showed up in many donors.

Here immunoSEQ multiplex PCR was the method, and the copy in TCRdb shows in-frame clones only, minus some. The repertoire holds a few hundred thousand clones, with roughly 87% as singletons. As to this clone: Its antigen remains unknown.

Source material: PBMCs. The sequence derives from a man aged 18 to 30 in good health and CMV-seropositive. V is TRBV9 and J is TRBJ1-1; tentative D call: TRBD1 (5 bases). In DNA, the CDR3 is TGTGCCAGCAGCGCCGGGGGCACTGAAGCTTTCTTT. Translating gives CASSAGGTEAFF.